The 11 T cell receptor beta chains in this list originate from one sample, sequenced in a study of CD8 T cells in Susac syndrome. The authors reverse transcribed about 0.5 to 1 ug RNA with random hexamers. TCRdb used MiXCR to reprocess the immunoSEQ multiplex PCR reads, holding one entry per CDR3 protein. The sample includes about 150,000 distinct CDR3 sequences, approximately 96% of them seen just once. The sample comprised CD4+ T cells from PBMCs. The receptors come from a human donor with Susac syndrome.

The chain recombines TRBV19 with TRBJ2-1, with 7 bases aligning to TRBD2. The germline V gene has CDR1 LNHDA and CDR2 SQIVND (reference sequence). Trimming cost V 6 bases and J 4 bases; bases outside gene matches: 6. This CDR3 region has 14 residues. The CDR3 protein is CASRGGGLYNEQFF. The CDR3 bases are TGTGCCAGTAGGGGCGGGGGACTATACAATGAGCAGTTCTTC.

Here the CDR3 DNA reads TGTGCCAGCCCGTGGAACCAAAGCTCCTACGAGCAGTACTTC. It yields the protein CASPWNQSSYEQYF. The rearrangement links TRBV9 to TRBJ2-7; no definite D call. V was cut by 7 bases and J by 0 bases, with 14 bases left in between. The germline gives CDR1 SGDLS, CDR2 YYNGEE. This CDR3 region has 14 residues.

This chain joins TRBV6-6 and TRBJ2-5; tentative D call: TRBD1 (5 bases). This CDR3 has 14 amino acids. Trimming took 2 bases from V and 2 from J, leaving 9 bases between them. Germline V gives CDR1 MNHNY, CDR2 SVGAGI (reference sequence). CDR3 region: CASSYGAIQETQYF. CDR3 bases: TGTGCCAGCAGTTACGGGGCCATTCAAGAGACCCAGTACTTC.

The DNA of the CDR3 is TGTGCCAGCAGAAAAAGCGGGGGGGCCGATACGCAGTATTTT. Residues: CASRKSGGADTQYF. J is TRBJ2-3 and V is TRBV7-9, with TRBD2 matching over 10 bases. The CDR3 extends over 14 amino acids. The V segment lost 6 bases and the J segment 6 bases; nucleotides outside the gene matches: 6. In germline, CDR1 is SEHNR, CDR2 FQNEAQ (reference sequence).

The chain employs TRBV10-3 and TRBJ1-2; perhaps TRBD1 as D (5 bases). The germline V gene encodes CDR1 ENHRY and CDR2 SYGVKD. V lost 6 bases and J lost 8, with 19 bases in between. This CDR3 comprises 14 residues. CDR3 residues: CAISPRESRWGYTF. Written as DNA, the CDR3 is TGTGCCATCAGCCCCAGGGAATCAAGATGGGGCTACACCTTC.

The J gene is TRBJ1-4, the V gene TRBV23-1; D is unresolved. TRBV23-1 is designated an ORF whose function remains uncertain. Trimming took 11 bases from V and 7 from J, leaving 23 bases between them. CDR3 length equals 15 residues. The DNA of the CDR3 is TGCGCCTCCTCCCAGCCTCCAGAGCGCGGTGAAAAACTGTTTTTT. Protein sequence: CASSQPPERGEKLFF.

The CDR3 DNA is TGTGCCAGCAGCCAAGGGGAGCGGGGGGGCAGGATCGACAATGAGCAGTTCTTC. Translating it yields CASSQGERGGRIDNEQFF. The chain has TRBV3-1 and TRBJ2-1; the match to TRBD2 covers 10 bases. The V and J ends lost 1 base and 5 bases, in that order; junction bases with no gene match: 11. The CDR3 contains 18 residues. Germline CDR1 is LGHDT and CDR2 is YNNKEL (reference sequence).

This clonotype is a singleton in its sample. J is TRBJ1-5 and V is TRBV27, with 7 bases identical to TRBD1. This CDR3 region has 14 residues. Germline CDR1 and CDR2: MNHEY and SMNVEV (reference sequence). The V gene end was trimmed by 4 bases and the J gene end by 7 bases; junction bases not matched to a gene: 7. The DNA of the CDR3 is TGTGCCAGCAGTTCCCTACAGGGGTTGCAGCCCCAGCATTTT. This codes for CASSSLQGLQPQHF.

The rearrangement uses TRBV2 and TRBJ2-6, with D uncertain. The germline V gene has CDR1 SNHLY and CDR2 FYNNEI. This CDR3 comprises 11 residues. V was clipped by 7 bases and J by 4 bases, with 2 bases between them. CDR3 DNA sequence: TGTGCCAGCATGGGGGCCAACGTCCTGACTTTC. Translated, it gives CASMGANVLTF.

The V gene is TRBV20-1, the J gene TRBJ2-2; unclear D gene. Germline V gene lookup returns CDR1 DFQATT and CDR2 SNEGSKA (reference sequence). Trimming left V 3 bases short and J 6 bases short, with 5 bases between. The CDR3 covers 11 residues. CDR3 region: CSARRSGELFF. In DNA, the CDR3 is TGCAGTGCTAGGAGGTCCGGGGAGCTGTTTTTT.

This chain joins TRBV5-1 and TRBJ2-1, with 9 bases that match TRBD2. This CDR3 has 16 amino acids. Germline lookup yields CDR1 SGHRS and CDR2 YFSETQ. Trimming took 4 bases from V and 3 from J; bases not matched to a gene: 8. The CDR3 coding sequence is TGCGCCAGCAGCCCGGGACTAGCATCCCACTACAATGAGCAGTTCTTC. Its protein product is CASSPGLASHYNEQFF. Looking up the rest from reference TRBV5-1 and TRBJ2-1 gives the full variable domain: KAGVTQTPRYLIKTRGQQVTLSCSPISGHRSVSWYQQTPGQGLQFLFEYFSETQRNKGNFPGRFSGRQFSNSRSEMNVSTLELGDSALYLCASSPGLASHYNEQFFGPGTRLTVL.